These T cell receptor beta chains were read from a single sample in a study of human T cells and chemical hapten exposure. TCRdb itself ran the 5' RACE reads through MiXCR, one entry per CDR3 protein. The sample has 110,000 or so distinct CDR3 sequences; roughly 18% are singletons. The origin of the receptors is a human donor in good health. Each CDR3 is given with its conserved first and last residue. Each record gives: CDR3 protein, CDR3 DNA, V gene, clone size, D gene, J gene. D genes are given only for firm matches. Only part of the rows carry a size: once, few, many, or a class if the clone is expanded.

CASSPQIGGREQYF,TGCGCCAGCAGCCCTCAAATCGGGGGGCGCGAGCAGTACTTC,TRBV4-1,.,.,TRBJ2-7
CSARAGGQNNQPQHF,TGCAGTGCTAGAGCCGGGGGGCAGAACAATCAGCCCCAGCATTTT,TRBV20-1,many,.,TRBJ1-5
CASSQVPSGIPLEGYEQFF,TGTGCCAGCAGCCAAGTCCCTAGCGGGATCCCCCTAGAGGGGTATGAGCAGTTCTTC,TRBV4-2,.,TRBD2,TRBJ2-1
CASSSRGGTGANVLTF,TGTGCCAGCAGCTCAAGGGGGGGAACTGGGGCCAACGTCCTGACTTTC,TRBV9,.,.,TRBJ2-6
CASSESGTGSFWGTGELFF,TGTGCCAGCAGTGAATCCGGGACAGGATCTTTTTGGGGCACCGGGGAGCTGTTTTTT,TRBV6-4,.,TRBD1,TRBJ2-2
CASSLDGREQYF,TGCGCCAGCAGCTTGGACGGGCGCGAGCAGTACTTC,TRBV5-1,.,.,TRBJ2-7
CASTLLAGEQYF,TGTGCCAGCACGCTACTAGCGGGCGAGCAGTACTTC,TRBV11-2,.,TRBD2,TRBJ2-7
CASSHKSVIQPQHF,TGCGCCAGCAGCCACAAAAGCGTTATCCAGCCCCAGCATTTT,TRBV4-1,few,.,TRBJ1-5
CASSSTGQTEAFF,TGTGCCAGCAGTTCCACGGGCCAAACTGAAGCTTTCTTT,TRBV12-3/TRBV12-4,.,.,TRBJ1-1
CASSPTTRQGEQYF,TGTGCCAGCAGCCCCACGACCCGACAGGGCGAGCAGTACTTC,TRBV5-6,few,TRBD1,TRBJ2-7
CASSLVQTGSPLHF,TGTGCCAGCAGCTTAGTCCAAACGGGTTCACCCCTCCACTTT,TRBV7-9,few,.,TRBJ1-6
CASSPSGLAGDTQYF,TGCGCCAGCAGTCCCTCTGGATTAGCGGGAGATACGCAGTATTTT,TRBV4-1,.,TRBD2,TRBJ2-3
CASMTSGSTDTQYF,TGTGCCAGCATGACTAGCGGGAGTACAGATACGCAGTATTTT,TRBV7-9,.,TRBD2,TRBJ2-3
CASSLGTGEETQYF,TGTGCCAGCAGCTTGGGGACAGGCGAGGAGACCCAGTACTTC,TRBV11-2,few,TRBD1,TRBJ2-5
CATSDPRTEKLFF,TGTGCCACCAGTGATCCCCGGACCGAAAAACTGTTTTTT,TRBV24-1,few,.,TRBJ1-4
CASSQDRGPYNEQFF,TGCGCCAGCAGCCAAGACAGGGGCCCCTACAATGAGCAGTTCTTC,TRBV4-1,few,.,TRBJ2-1
CASSQDIREAYEQYF,TGCGCCAGCAGCCAAGATATCCGAGAAGCCTACGAGCAGTACTTC,TRBV4-1,many,.,TRBJ2-7
CASSRGQGPLHF,TGTGCCAGCAGCCGCGGCCAGGGTCCCCTCCACTTT,TRBV6-5,few,.,TRBJ1-6
CASSFAVNEQYF,TGTGCCAGCAGCTTTGCTGTGAACGAGCAGTACTTC,TRBV11-2,.,.,TRBJ2-7
CSARGSGGFYEQYF,TGCAGTGCTAGAGGGTCAGGGGGCTTCTACGAGCAGTACTTC,TRBV20-1,.,TRBD1,TRBJ2-7
CASSPGQGGTQYF,TGTGCCAGCAGCCCCGGACAGGGGGGGACCCAGTACTTC,TRBV12-3/TRBV12-4,few,TRBD1,TRBJ2-5
CASSQEVGTGTGELFF,TGTGCCAGCAGCCAAGAGGTCGGGACCGGCACCGGGGAGCTGTTTTTT,TRBV3-1,.,.,TRBJ2-2
CASSFGGAEAFF,TGTGCCAGCAGTTTTGGGGGGGCTGAAGCTTTCTTT,TRBV12-3/TRBV12-4,.,.,TRBJ1-1
CASSQILAANNEQFF,TGTGCCAGCAGCCAAATACTAGCCGCTAACAATGAGCAGTTCTTC,TRBV3-1,few,.,TRBJ2-1
CASSPGTRSSGELFF,TGTGCCAGCAGCCCCGGGACACGCTCATCCGGGGAGCTGTTTTTT,TRBV5-4,.,.,TRBJ2-2
CASSFVPGEGTLHF,TGTGCCAGCAGTTTTGTGCCCGGGGAAGGTACCCTCCACTTT,TRBV27,.,.,TRBJ1-6
CASVTVYGYTF,TGTGCCAGCGTAACGGTCTATGGCTACACCTTC,TRBV2,few,.,TRBJ1-2
CASSQFGSSVPYEQYF,TGTGCCAGCAGCCAATTCGGTTCTAGCGTCCCCTACGAGCAGTACTTC,TRBV14,few,.,TRBJ2-7
CASPAGGPDTQYF,TGTGCCTCCCCGGCCGGGGGACCAGATACGCAGTATTTT,TRBV30,.,.,TRBJ2-3
CSAKLDGRAGETQYF,TGCAGCGCCAAATTGGATGGGAGGGCCGGTGAGACCCAGTACTTC,TRBV29-1,once,TRBD2,TRBJ2-5
CASNKSDLGAYEQYF,TGTGCCAGCAATAAATCGGACCTAGGGGCCTACGAGCAGTACTTC,TRBV27,many,.,TRBJ2-7
CASSYSGPGTDTQYF,TGTGCCAGCAGTTATAGCGGCCCCGGCACAGATACGCAGTATTTT,TRBV12-3/TRBV12-4,.,.,TRBJ2-3
CASSRTLGGTGELFF,TGTGCCAGCAGTCGGACCCTCGGAGGAACCGGGGAGCTGTTTTTT,TRBV7-3,.,.,TRBJ2-2
CSAREGGANYNEQFF,TGCAGTGCTAGAGAAGGAGGGGCCAACTACAATGAGCAGTTCTTC,TRBV20-1,few,.,TRBJ2-1
CASSVWTSVVFF,TGTGCCAGCAGTGTTTGGACTAGCGTGGTTTTCTTC,TRBV2,.,TRBD2,TRBJ2-1